The text below deals with one T cell receptor beta chain. This clonotype was observed a handful of times. What antigen it recognizes has not been identified. Per-nucleotide qualities are absent, and no much larger clonotype sits a single base away. The sample belongs to a study of T-cell reconstitution after alpha-beta-depleted transplantation in children listed by TCRdb under 2016. Regarding the complete study: Using TCR repertoire profiling, the study quantitatively followed how T-cell immune reconstitution unfolded in children after TCRalphabeta/CD19-depleted allogeneic hematopoietic cell transplantation.

Libraries came from PCR. Sequencing was performed on an Illumina HiSeq 2500. TCR libraries were prepared with molecular barcoding, using unique molecular identifiers to normalize TCRbeta repertoire quantification. The public sequencing data were trimmed at Q25 with fastp and processed into clonotypes with MiXCR by TCRdb, which kept only in-frame beta chains. Identical CDR3 protein sequences are pooled into one entry, listed with their most common genes and DNA. The sample contains 250,000 to 350,000 distinct CDR3 sequences, nearly 10% of them found a single time. In total, the top ten clones hold about 9.5% of the sample. This specimen was PBMCs from the stem cell graft donor, taken from the stem cell graft. This receptor was identified in a human donor who donated a stem cell graft to a child with SCID.

The DNA is as follows: TGCGCCAGCAGCCACCCGGCAACCAAAAACATTCAGTACTTC. It is translated as CASSHPATKNIQYF. Recombination connected TRBV4-1 to TRBJ2-4, with the D segment identity uncertain. The V and J ends are trimmed by 3 bases and 2 bases, leaving 8 bases between them. For CDR1 and CDR2, the germline V gene lists MGHRA and YSYEKL. The CDR3 measures 14 amino acids from cysteine to phenylalanine. The sequence is cut down to CDR3 DNA, 42 bases in frame from base 1.